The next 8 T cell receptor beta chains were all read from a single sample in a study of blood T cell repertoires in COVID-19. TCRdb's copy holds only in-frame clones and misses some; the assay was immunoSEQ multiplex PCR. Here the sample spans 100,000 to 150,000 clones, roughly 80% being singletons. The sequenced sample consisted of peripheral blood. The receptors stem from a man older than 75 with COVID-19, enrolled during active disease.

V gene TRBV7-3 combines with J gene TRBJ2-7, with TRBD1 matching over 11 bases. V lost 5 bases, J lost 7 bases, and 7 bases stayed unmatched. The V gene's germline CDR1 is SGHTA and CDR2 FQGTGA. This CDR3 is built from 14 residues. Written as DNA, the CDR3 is TGTGCCAGCAGCCCCGGACAGGGGGCAAGGGAGCAGTACTTC. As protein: CASSPGQGAREQYF.

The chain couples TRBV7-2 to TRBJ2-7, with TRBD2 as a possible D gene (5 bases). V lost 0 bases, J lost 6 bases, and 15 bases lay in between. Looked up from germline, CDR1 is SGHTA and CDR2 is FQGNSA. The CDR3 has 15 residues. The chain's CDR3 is CASSLAPPRAGEQYF. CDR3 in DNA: TGTGCCAGCAGCTTAGCCCCGCCCCGGGCGGGCGAGCAGTACTTC.

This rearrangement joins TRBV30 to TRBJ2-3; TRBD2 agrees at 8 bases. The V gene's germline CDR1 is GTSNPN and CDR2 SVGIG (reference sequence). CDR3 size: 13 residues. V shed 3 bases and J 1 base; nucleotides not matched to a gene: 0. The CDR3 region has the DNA TGTGCCTGGAGGACTAGCGGCACAGATACGCAGTATTTT. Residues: CAWRTSGTDTQYF.

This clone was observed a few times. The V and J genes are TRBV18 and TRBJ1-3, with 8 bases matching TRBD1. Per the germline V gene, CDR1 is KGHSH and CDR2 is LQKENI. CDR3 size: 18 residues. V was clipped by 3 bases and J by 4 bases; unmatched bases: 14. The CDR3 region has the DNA TGTGCCAGCTCACCCTACGGTTGGACAGGGACGGCGGGAAACACCATATATTTT. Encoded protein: CASSPYGWTGTAGNTIYF.

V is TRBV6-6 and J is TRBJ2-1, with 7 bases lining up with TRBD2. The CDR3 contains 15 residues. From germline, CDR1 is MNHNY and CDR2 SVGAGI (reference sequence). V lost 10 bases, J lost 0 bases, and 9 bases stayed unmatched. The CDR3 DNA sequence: TGTGCCATCACGAGCCTAGCGGACTCCTACAATGAGCAGTTCTTC. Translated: CAITSLADSYNEQFF.

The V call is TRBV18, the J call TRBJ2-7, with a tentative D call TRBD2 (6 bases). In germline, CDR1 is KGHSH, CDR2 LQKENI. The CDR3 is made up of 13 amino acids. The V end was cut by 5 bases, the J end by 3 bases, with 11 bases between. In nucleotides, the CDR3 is TGTGCCAGCTCAGCGGGGCCAATCTACGAGCAGTACTTC. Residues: CASSAGPIYEQYF.

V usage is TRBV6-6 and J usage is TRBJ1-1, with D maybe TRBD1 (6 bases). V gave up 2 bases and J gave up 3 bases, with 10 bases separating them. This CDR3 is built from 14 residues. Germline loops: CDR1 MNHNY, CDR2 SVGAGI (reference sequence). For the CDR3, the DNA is TGTGCCAGCAGTTACACTTCAGGGGACACTGAAGCTTTCTTT. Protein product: CASSYTSGDTEAFF.

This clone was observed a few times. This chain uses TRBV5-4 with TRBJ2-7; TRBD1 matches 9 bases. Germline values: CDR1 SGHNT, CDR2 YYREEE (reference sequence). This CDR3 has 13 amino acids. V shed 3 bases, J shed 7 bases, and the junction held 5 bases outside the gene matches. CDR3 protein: CASSSGQGKEQYF. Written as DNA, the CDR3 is TGTGCCAGCAGCTCCGGACAGGGGAAAGAGCAGTACTTC.